This T cell receptor (beta chain) derives from a study of Graves' ophthalmopathy and Graves' hyperthyroidism. Ophthalmopathy in the donors was of moderate-to-severe activity, with CAS ≥3, NOSPECS ≥4 and duration under 3 months. Overall study findings and caveats: In blood, most expanded thyroid clonotypes above 0.001 frequency were also detected. The model predicted progression of ophthalmopathy with a sensitivity of about 70%, and its specificity was about 72%.

In its sample, this clonotype was seen once. Its antigen remains unknown. With a far larger clone one base away, a read error is the likely cause. The germline V gene has CDR1 SSHAT and CDR2 FNYEAQ (reference sequence). CDR3 length: 15 residues. The ends lost 5 bases at V and 4 bases at J; junction bases unmatched: 3. The authors amplified TCR beta CDR3 regions from RNA transcripts. Investigators did first-round RT-PCR with HTBI primers, then second-round multiplex PCR. TCRdb analysed the multiplex PCR reads with MiXCR anew, one entry per CDR3 protein. The table has hundreds of thousands of distinct CDR3 sequences, just over 40% seen once; the top ten hold under 3.5%.

The TCR was taken from an adult man with Graves' ophthalmopathy. The sequenced sample was peripheral blood. This chain connects TRBV7-7 to TRBJ2-2; 11 bases fit TRBD2. The chain's CDR3 is CASSPGTSGTGELFF. As DNA, the CDR3 is TGTGCCAGCAGCCCCGGGACTAGCGGCACCGGGGAGCTGTTTTTT.